This is a list of T cell receptor beta chains from one sample in a study of blood T cell repertoires in COVID-19. Some clones are missing from TCRdb's copy, which holds only in-frame ones; the method was immunoSEQ multiplex PCR. The sample yields about 20,000 clones, about 89% seen once. Specimen: peripheral blood. The receptors were sampled from a human donor in a cohort sampled during active COVID-19. CDR3s include the opening cysteine and the closing phenylalanine or tryptophan. A D gene is named only where the DNA matches it firmly.

j_call: TRBJ1-2
d_call: TRBD1
v_call: TRBV6-5
cdr3_nt: TGTGCCAGCAGTTTGACCTCCGGGACAGGGAACTATGGCTACACCTTC
cdr3_aa: CASSLTSGTGNYGYTF

j_call: TRBJ1-1
d_call: TRBD1
v_call: TRBV7-9
cdr3_nt: TGTGCCAGCAGCCGGGACAGGGGGCAGGGGAGCACTGAAGCTTTCTTT
cdr3_aa: CASSRDRGQGSTEAFF

j_call: TRBJ1-4
d_call: .
v_call: TRBV5-1
cdr3_nt: TGCGCCAGCAGCTCCAGTGGGGGGAGAAGTGAAAAACTGTTTTTT
cdr3_aa: CASSSSGGRSEKLFF

j_call: TRBJ1-1
d_call: .
v_call: TRBV30
cdr3_nt: TGTGCTGACGAACGGGGGGTCTCCAACACTGAAGCTTTCTTT
cdr3_aa: CADERGVSNTEAFF

j_call: TRBJ1-6
d_call: TRBD1
v_call: TRBV3-1/TRBV3-2
cdr3_nt: TGTGCCAGCAGCTCCGGGACAGGGATGTCACCCCTCCACTTT
cdr3_aa: CASSSGTGMSPLHF

j_call: TRBJ1-2
d_call: TRBD1
v_call: TRBV5-4
cdr3_nt: TGTGCCAGCAGCCCGCCGGACAGGGAATTTGGCTACACCTTC
cdr3_aa: CASSPPDREFGYTF

j_call: TRBJ2-7
d_call: .
v_call: TRBV4-3
cdr3_nt: TGCGCCAGCAGCCAAGATCGAAGACAGAGTTACTACGAGCAGTACTTC
cdr3_aa: CASSQDRRQSYYEQYF

j_call: TRBJ2-3
d_call: TRBD2
v_call: TRBV30
cdr3_nt: TGTGCCTGGAGGCTAGCGGGAGCGGTCTACACAGATACGCAGTATTTT
cdr3_aa: CAWRLAGAVYTDTQYF

j_call: TRBJ2-3
d_call: TRBD2
v_call: TRBV9
cdr3_nt: TGTGCCAGCAGCCCGGGGAGACTAGCGGGGGTAGGGGATACGCAGTATTTT
cdr3_aa: CASSPGRLAGVGDTQYF

j_call: TRBJ2-7
d_call: .
v_call: TRBV18
cdr3_nt: TGTGCCAGCTCCCCTAGCTTGAACTACGAGCAGTACTTC
cdr3_aa: CASSPSLNYEQYF

j_call: TRBJ1-6
d_call: .
v_call: TRBV27
cdr3_nt: TGTGCCAGCAGAACAGGGAGTAATTCACCCCTCCACTTT
cdr3_aa: CASRTGSNSPLHF

j_call: TRBJ1-6
d_call: TRBD1
v_call: TRBV19
cdr3_nt: TGTGCCAGTAGTCACGGGACAGGGTTAGGTTCACCCCTCCACTTT
cdr3_aa: CASSHGTGLGSPLHF

j_call: TRBJ1-4
d_call: .
v_call: TRBV11-2
cdr3_nt: TGTGCCAGCAGAACACTCGGGGGGTTTACTGAAAAACTGTTTTTT
cdr3_aa: CASRTLGGFTEKLFF

j_call: TRBJ2-1
d_call: .
v_call: TRBV28
cdr3_nt: TGTGCCAGCCGGCGGAGGGGCAATGAGCAGTTCTTC
cdr3_aa: CASRRRGNEQFF

j_call: TRBJ2-2
d_call: TRBD1
v_call: TRBV14
cdr3_nt: TGTGCCAGCGCTCCCCGGACAGGGGCCGGGGAGCTGTTTTTT
cdr3_aa: CASAPRTGAGELFF

j_call: TRBJ1-5
d_call: .
v_call: TRBV11-3
cdr3_nt: TGTGCCAGCAGCTTAACGGGCAATCAGCCCCAGCATTTT
cdr3_aa: CASSLTGNQPQHF

j_call: TRBJ2-7
d_call: .
v_call: TRBV19
cdr3_nt: TGTGCCAGTAGTATGGCACAGACCTACGAGCAGTACTTC
cdr3_aa: CASSMAQTYEQYF

j_call: TRBJ1-3
d_call: .
v_call: TRBV28
cdr3_nt: TGTGCCAGCAGTTGGGCGGGGAGCTCTGGAAACACCATATATTTT
cdr3_aa: CASSWAGSSGNTIYF

j_call: TRBJ2-5
d_call: TRBD2
v_call: TRBV7-9
cdr3_nt: TGTGCCAGCCGGACAACAGGACTAGCGGACAAAGAGACCCAGTACTTC
cdr3_aa: CASRTTGLADKETQYF